One and the same sample provided the 7 T cell receptor beta chains below, sequenced in a study of blood T cell repertoires in COVID-19. The assay was immunoSEQ multiplex PCR, and TCRdb's table has in-frame clones only and misses some. The sample contains about 70,000 clones, about 88% of which appear only once. The specimen was peripheral blood. The receptors stem from a man in his 70s with active COVID-19.

The J gene is TRBJ2-7, the V gene TRBV30, with D possibly TRBD1 on 5 matching bases. The CDR3 has 13 amino acids. V lost 3 bases and J 5 bases, leaving 14 bases between the germline ends. The germline V gene encodes CDR1 GTSNPN and CDR2 SVGIG (reference sequence). The CDR3, as DNA: TGTGCCTGGAGCGCCGACAGTGAGAACGAGCAGTACTTC. It codes for CAWSADSENEQYF.

CDR3 protein: CASSRTSGSVPYEQYF. Written as DNA, the CDR3 is TGTGCCAGCAGCAGGACTAGCGGGAGCGTCCCCTACGAGCAGTACTTC. The chain links TRBV11-2 to TRBJ2-7; TRBD2 agrees at 13 bases. This CDR3 region has 16 residues. V was pared by 5 bases and J by 2 bases, with 6 bases of the junction left unmatched. Germline CDR1 is SGHAT and CDR2 is FQNNGV.

The genes are TRBV9 and TRBJ2-2; D ambiguous. The CDR3 totals 13 residues. Trimming left V 2 bases short and J 8 bases short, with 10 bases between. CDR1 is SGDLS and CDR2 is YYNGEE in the germline V gene. CDR3 coding DNA: TGTGCCAGCAGCGTCGAGCCCTCGGGGGAGCTGTTTTTT. It encodes CASSVEPSGELFF.

This clone was found once. Other DNA sequences in this specimen translate into the identical CDR3. V usage is TRBV30 and J usage is TRBJ2-3; perhaps TRBD2 as D (5 bases). This CDR3 has 14 amino acids. Trimming removed 0 bases at V and 5 bases at J, with 12 bases between. Germline lookup yields CDR1 GTSNPN and CDR2 SVGIG (reference sequence). CDR3 DNA sequence: TGTGCCTGGAGTGTATCCCTCGCGGGAGATACGCAGTATTTT. Translating it yields CAWSVSLAGDTQYF.

This clone is medium-sized in the sample. V usage is TRBV6-5 and J usage is TRBJ2-4; 12 positions agree with TRBD2. The CDR3 totals 15 residues. Trimming took 8 bases from V and 7 from J; bases not matched to a gene: 9. The germline CDR1 and CDR2 sequences are MNHEY and SVGAGI. The CDR3 here is CASRLAGGPGNIQYF. The CDR3 nucleotides read TGTGCCAGCCGCCTAGCGGGAGGGCCGGGGAACATTCAGTACTTC.

The chain couples TRBV6-5 to TRBJ1-1, with 11 bases matching TRBD1. CDR3 length equals 15 residues. Germline assignment: CDR1 MNHEY and CDR2 SVGAGI. The junction had 4 bases not matched to a gene; V was cut back by 6 bases and J by 1 base. Here the CDR3 reads CASRDRGRGNTEAFF. The CDR3 coding sequence is TGTGCCAGCAGGGACAGGGGGCGGGGGAACACTGAAGCTTTCTTT.

CDR3 nucleotide sequence: TGTGCCAGCAGCAAGTCGGGGGAGCGGGCCGGGGAGCTGTTTTTT. Translated, it gives CASSKSGERAGELFF. The chain carries TRBV21-1 and TRBJ2-2; the D call TRBD2 from the table was never checked on the DNA. TRBV21-1 is classified as a pseudogene. CDR3 length: 15 residues.